The rows below give T cell receptor beta chains drawn from one sample of a study of regulatory T cells in long-lasting Graves disease. TCRdb processed the multiplex PCR reads anew with MiXCR; each CDR3 protein has one entry. The sample includes about 660,000 distinct CDR3 sequences, roughly 30% of them seen just once. This material consisted of peripheral blood mononuclear cells (PBMCs), taken when the disease was refractory, from a patient treated with antithyroid drugs. The receptor source for this set is a female donor with Graves disease. The CDR3 runs from the conserved cysteine through the conserved F or W. D genes are given only for firm matches. Size values are once, few and many counts, or a class for expanded clones, and some rows have none.

14,TRBJ1-2,-,TRBD1,TRBV20-1,TGCAGTGCGGAACGACAGGGGACCTTGGCTGGCTACACCTTC,CSAERQGTLAGYTF
15,TRBJ1-6,-,-,TRBV6-1,TGTGCCAGCAAGGATGCGGCGGCGGGGGGATCACCCCTCCGCTTT,CASKDAAAGGSPLRF
13,TRBJ2-7,-,-,TRBV20-1,TGCAGTGCTACTAAGACTAGAATGGGGGAGCAGTACTTC,CSATKTRMGEQYF
17,TRBJ2-6,few,-,TRBV15,TGTGCCACCAGCAGATCGTACAGGACCTCTGGGGCCAACGTCCTGACTTTC,CATSRSYRTSGANVLTF
15,TRBJ1-1,few,-,TRBV2,TGTGCCAGCAGGAAGGACCAAGCCTGGGGCACTGAAGCTTTCTTT,CASRKDQAWGTEAFF
17,TRBJ2-2,few,-,TRBV15,TGTGCCACCAGCGGCTCACCGGGTTGGGGTATGACCGGGGAGCTGTTTTTT,CATSGSPGWGMTGELFF
16,TRBJ1-3,few,TRBD1,TRBV10-1,TGCGCCAGCAGTCTGGACAGGCTTCCCTCTGGAAACACCATATATTTT,CASSLDRLPSGNTIYF
12,TRBJ1-1,many,-,TRBV2,TGTGCCAGCATGGACAGTAACACTGAAGCTTTCTTT,CASMDSNTEAFF
15,TRBJ1-3,-,TRBD1,TRBV7-6,TGTGCCAGCAGCATCTCGACAGGGAGGGGAAACACCATATATTTT,CASSISTGRGNTIYF
13,TRBJ1-2,many,TRBD1,TRBV12-3/TRBV12-4,TGTGCCAGCAGAAGAAGGACAGGCACGCCTAACACCTTC,CASRRRTGTPNTF
15,TRBJ2-7,many,-,TRBV12-3/TRBV12-4,TGTGCCAGCAGGGGGGGACGGGGGAACTCCTACGAGCAGTACTTC,CASRGGRGNSYEQYF
16,TRBJ2-7,few,TRBD2,TRBV7-9,TGTGCCAGCAGCCCGCGACTAGCGGGAGGGCCGGACGAGCAGTACTTC,CASSPRLAGGPDEQYF
14,TRBJ2-5,-,-,TRBV5-1,TGCGCCAGCAGCTTCGTGCCAGCCCAAGAGACCCAGTACTTC,CASSFVPAQETQYF
14,TRBJ1-6,many,-,TRBV15,TGTGCCACCAGCAGAGAAGAGGGGGTGTCACCCCTCCACTTT,CATSREEGVSPLHF
14,TRBJ2-3,few,TRBD1,TRBV12-3/TRBV12-4,TGTGCCAGCAGTCTGAACAGGGGGCGGGATACGCAGTATTTT,CASSLNRGRDTQYF
15,TRBJ2-7,-,-,TRBV11-2,TGTGCCAGCAGCTTAGCCCTCGGGTTAGGCTACGAGCAGTACTTC,CASSLALGLGYEQYF
15,TRBJ1-6,-,-,TRBV7-9,TGTGCCAGCAGCTCCACGACAGACTATAATTCACCCCTCCACTTT,CASSSTTDYNSPLHF
13,TRBJ1-1,-,-,TRBV20-1,TGCAGTGCTTTCCTTGGCGGGAAACGCGAAGCTTTCTTT,CSAFLGGKREAFF
15,TRBJ1-1,-,-,TRBV6-1,TGTGCCAGCAGCCCCCCCACCGTTAGTAACACTGAAGCTTTCTTT,CASSPPTVSNTEAFF
18,TRBJ2-1,-,-,TRBV11-2,TGTGCCAGCAGCTTTCAACTAGTTGGTTGGGTGACCTACAATGAGCAGTTCTTC,CASSFQLVGWVTYNEQFF
14,TRBJ1-2,-,TRBD1,TRBV6-1,TGTGCCAGCAGCCGAGGACAGGGGACCTATGGCTACACCTTC,CASSRGQGTYGYTF
16,TRBJ2-2,-,TRBD2,TRBV5-1,TGCGCCAGCAGCTTGGGAATAGCGGGAGTCACCGGGGAGCTGTTTTTT,CASSLGIAGVTGELFF
14,TRBJ2-4,-,-,TRBV27,TGTGCCAGCAGTTCTCGCAGGGGGGGGGACATTCAGTACTTC,CASSSRRGGDIQYF
16,TRBJ2-2,-,TRBD2,TRBV12-3/TRBV12-4,TGTGCCAGCACCCTGACTAGCGGGAGGGGCGGCGGGGAGCTGTTTTTT,CASTLTSGRGGGELFF
15,TRBJ2-7,-,TRBD2,TRBV11-2,TGTGCCAGCAGAGAGGGACTAGCGGGACACTACGAGCAGTACTTC,CASREGLAGHYEQYF
16,TRBJ2-5,many,TRBD2,TRBV11-1,TGTGCCAGCAGCTTCAGGACTAGCGGGATCCAAGAGACCCAGTACTTC,CASSFRTSGIQETQYF
17,TRBJ1-1,-,TRBD1,TRBV6-1,TGTGCCAGCAGCAAGACAGGGATGGTTAGAAGGGGAACTGAAGCTTTCTTT,CASSKTGMVRRGTEAFF
15,TRBJ2-7,few,-,TRBV12-3/TRBV12-4,TGTGCCAGCAGCCCTCCAAGGACGGGAGTTCACGAGCAGTACTTC,CASSPPRTGVHEQYF
17,TRBJ1-4,-,-,TRBV5-5,TGTGCCAGCAGCTTTCGGCAGGGCTTTGCAACTAATGAAAAACTGTTTTTT,CASSFRQGFATNEKLFF
17,TRBJ2-1,-,TRBD2,TRBV27,TGTGCCAGCAGTTCCCGGACTAGCGGGAGCTACCACAATGAGCAGTTCTTC,CASSSRTSGSYHNEQFF
18,TRBJ2-2,few,TRBD2,TRBV6-2/TRBV6-3,TGTGCCAGCAGTTCCGGATTCCCTAGCGGAGCGAACACCGGGGAGCTGTTTTTT,CASSSGFPSGANTGELFF
14,TRBJ1-5,-,-,TRBV10-3,TGTGCCATCAGTGAGGGAGGTTTCGATCAGCCCCAGCATTTT,CAISEGGFDQPQHF
15,TRBJ2-5,-,-,TRBV3-1,TGTGCCAGCAGCCAGCCGGGACGGCTCCAAGAGACCCAGTACTTC,CASSQPGRLQETQYF
16,TRBJ2-5,-,-,TRBV7-3,TGTGCCAGCAGCTTAACCCCGGGAAAGTACCAAGAGACCCAGTACTTC,CASSLTPGKYQETQYF
19,TRBJ1-2,-,TRBD1,TRBV5-1,TGCGCCAGCAGTCGATTAGGGTACGGCCGGACAGGGATCTTCTATGGCTACACCTTC,CASSRLGYGRTGIFYGYTF
15,TRBJ2-7,-,TRBD1,TRBV11-1,TGTGCCAGCAGCCTATGGGGACAGGATTTCTACGAGCAGTACTTC,CASSLWGQDFYEQYF
11,TRBJ2-5,-,-,TRBV28,TGTGCCAGCAGTGACGACTGGACCCAGTACTTC,CASSDDWTQYF
13,TRBJ1-2,-,TRBD1,TRBV19,TGTGCCAGTGGGACAGGAGACCACTATGGCTACACCTTC,CASGTGDHYGYTF